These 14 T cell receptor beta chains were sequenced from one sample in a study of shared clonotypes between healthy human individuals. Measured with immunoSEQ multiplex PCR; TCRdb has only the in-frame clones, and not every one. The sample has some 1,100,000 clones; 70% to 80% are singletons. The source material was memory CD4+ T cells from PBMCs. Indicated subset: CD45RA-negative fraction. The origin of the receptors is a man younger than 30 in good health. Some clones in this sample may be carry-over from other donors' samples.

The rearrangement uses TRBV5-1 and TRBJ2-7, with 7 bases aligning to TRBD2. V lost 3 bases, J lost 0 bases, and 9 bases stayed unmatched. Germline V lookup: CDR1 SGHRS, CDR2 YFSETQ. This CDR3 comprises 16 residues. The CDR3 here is CASSYEPAGHSYEQYF. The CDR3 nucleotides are TGCGCCAGCAGCTACGAACCAGCGGGGCACTCCTACGAGCAGTACTTC.

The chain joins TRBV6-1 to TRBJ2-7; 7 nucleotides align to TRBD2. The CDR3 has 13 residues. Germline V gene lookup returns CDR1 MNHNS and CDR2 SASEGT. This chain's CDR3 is CAGSRREGYEQYF. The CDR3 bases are TGTGCAGGATCCCGAAGGGAGGGCTACGAGCAGTACTTC.

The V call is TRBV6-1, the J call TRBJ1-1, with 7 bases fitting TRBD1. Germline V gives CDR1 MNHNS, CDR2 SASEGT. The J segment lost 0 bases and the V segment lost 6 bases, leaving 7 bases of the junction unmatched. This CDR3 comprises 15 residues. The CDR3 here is CASRDRTGLNTEAFF. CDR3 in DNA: TGTGCCAGCAGGGATCGGACAGGCTTGAACACTGAAGCTTTCTTT.

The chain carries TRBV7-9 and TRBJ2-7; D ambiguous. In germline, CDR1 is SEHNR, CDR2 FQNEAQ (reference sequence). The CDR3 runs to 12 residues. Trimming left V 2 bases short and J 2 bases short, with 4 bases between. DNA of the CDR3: TGTGCCAGCAGCTTAATGGCCTACGAGCAGTACTTC. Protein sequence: CASSLMAYEQYF.

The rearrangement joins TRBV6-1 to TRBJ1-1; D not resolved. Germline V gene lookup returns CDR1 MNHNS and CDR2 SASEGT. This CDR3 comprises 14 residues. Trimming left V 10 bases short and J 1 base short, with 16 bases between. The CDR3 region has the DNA TGTGCCACGAAGGGTGTGTTCCGGAACACTGAAGCTTTCTTT. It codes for CATKGVFRNTEAFF.

The CDR3 sequence is CASSLSSGTSRETQYF. The CDR3 region has the DNA TGTGCCAGCAGTTTATCATCCGGGACGTCCCGGGAGACCCAGTACTTC. This chain connects TRBV27 to TRBJ2-5; D may be TRBD1 or TRBD2 (5 bases each). The ends were cut back, 0 bases at V and 5 bases at J, with 16 bases in the middle. Germline loops: CDR1 MNHEY, CDR2 SMNVEV (reference sequence). The CDR3 length is 16 residues.

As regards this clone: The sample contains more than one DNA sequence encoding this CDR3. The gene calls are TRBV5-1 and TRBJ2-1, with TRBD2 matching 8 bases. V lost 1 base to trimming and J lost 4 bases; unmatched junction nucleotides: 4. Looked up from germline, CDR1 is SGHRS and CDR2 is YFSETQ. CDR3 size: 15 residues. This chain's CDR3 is CASSLSTSGYNEQFF. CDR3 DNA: TGCGCCAGCAGCTTGTCAACTAGCGGTTACAATGAGCAGTTCTTC.

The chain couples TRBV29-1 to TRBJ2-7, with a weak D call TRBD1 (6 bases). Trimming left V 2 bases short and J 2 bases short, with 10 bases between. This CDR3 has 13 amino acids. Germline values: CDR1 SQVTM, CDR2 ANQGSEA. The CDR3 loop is CSVERDKPYEQYF. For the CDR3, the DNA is TGCAGCGTTGAACGGGACAAGCCCTACGAGCAGTACTTC.

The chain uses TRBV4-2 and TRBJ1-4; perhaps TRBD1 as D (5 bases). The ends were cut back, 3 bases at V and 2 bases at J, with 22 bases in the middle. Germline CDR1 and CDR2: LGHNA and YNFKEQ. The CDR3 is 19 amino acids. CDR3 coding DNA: TGTGCCAGCAGCCAGGGTGTGATAACACCCGAGGGGACTAATGAAAAACTGTTTTTT. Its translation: CASSQGVITPEGTNEKLFF.

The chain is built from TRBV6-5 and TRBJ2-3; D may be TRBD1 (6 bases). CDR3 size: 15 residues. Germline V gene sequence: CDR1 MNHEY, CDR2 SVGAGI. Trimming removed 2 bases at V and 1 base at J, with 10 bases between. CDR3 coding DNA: TGTGCCAGCAGTTACCGAGGGGGTGGCACAGATACGCAGTATTTT. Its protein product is CASSYRGGGTDTQYF.

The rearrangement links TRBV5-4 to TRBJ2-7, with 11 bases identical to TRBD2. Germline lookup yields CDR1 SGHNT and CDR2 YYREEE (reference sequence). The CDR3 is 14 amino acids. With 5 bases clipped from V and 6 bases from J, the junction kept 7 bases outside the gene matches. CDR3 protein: CASRSTSGRFEQYF. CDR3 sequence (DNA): TGTGCCAGCAGATCAACTAGCGGGAGATTCGAGCAGTACTTC.

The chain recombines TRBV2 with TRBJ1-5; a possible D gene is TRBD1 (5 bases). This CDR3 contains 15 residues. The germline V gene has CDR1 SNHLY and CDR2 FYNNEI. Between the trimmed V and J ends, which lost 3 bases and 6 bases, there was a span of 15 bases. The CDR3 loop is CASSEGRVRLQPQHF. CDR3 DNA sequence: TGTGCCAGCAGTGAGGGCAGGGTCAGGCTTCAGCCCCAGCATTTT.

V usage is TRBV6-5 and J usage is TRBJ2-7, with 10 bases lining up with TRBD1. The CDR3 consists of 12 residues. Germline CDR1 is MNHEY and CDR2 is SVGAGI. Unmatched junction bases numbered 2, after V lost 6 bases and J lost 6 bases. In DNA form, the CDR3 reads TGTGCCAGCAGACGGACAGGGGGCGAGCAGTACTTC. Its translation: CASRRTGGEQYF.

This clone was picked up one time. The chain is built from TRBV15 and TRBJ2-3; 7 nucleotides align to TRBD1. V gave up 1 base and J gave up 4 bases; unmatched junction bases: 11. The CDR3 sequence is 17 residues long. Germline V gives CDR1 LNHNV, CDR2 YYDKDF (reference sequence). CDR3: CATSRGSDTDRPDTQYF. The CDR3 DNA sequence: TGTGCCACCAGCAGAGGATCCGACACGGACAGGCCAGATACGCAGTATTTT.